This entry features one T cell receptor beta chain sequence. This entry belongs to a study of tumor-infiltrating lymphocytes in primary liver carcinoma. Study-level information: Productive TCRbeta read counts per sample ran from roughly 3.7 to 6.8 million and were similar across tissue types.

Investigators took RNA and DNA out together from roughly 21-30 mg of unsorted bulk tissue. No patient had received treatment, and all had chronic HBV infection. The template, 500 ng total RNA, yielded TCR beta cDNA made with a constant-region primer. Slightly modified ARM-PCR served as the procedure for the TCR beta libraries. These libraries came from three rounds of nested multiplex PCR. From the multiplex PCR reads, TCRdb called clonotypes with MiXCR, one entry per CDR3 protein. The sample includes tens of thousands of distinct CDR3 sequences, 60% to 80% seen only once; the top ten take around two fifths. The TCR sequence derives from a woman younger than 45 with primary liver carcinoma and hepatitis B virus infection. Sequenced material: tumor-adjacent normal liver tissue.

The CDR3 DNA reads as TGTGCCAGCAGTTTACCCCATGGGACTAGCGGTATACGGGCCGGGGAGCTGTTTTTT. This translates into CASSLPHGTSGIRAGELFF. The rearrangement uses TRBV6-5 and TRBJ2-2; 11 positions match TRBD2. Trimming at V came to 4 bases and at J to 6 bases, leaving 16 bases not matched to a gene. CDR1 and CDR2 from the germline V gene are MNHEY and SVGAGI. The CDR3 sequence is 19 residues long.